This entry lists 23 T cell receptor beta chains sequenced from one sample in a study of Tregs in tolerant kidney transplant recipients. Generated by immunoSEQ multiplex PCR, the TCRdb table keeps only in-frame clones and is missing some. The sample lists approximately 90,000 clones; approximately 90% were seen once. The sequencing input was CD8+ T cells from blood. The receptor source for this set is a human donor in good health.

This clone has only one observation. The chain couples TRBV4-1 to TRBJ2-1; a possible D gene is TRBD1 (5 bases). The germline V gene has CDR1 MGHRA and CDR2 YSYEKL. This CDR3 is 17 amino acids long. Deletions cut 4 bases from V and 0 bases from J, with 16 bases between. The CDR3 region is CASSPTGQPSSYNEQFF. CDR3 DNA: TGCGCCAGCAGCCCGACTGGACAACCGAGCTCCTACAATGAGCAGTTCTTC.

The V call is TRBV6-1, the J call TRBJ2-6; possible D gene TRBD1, 5 bases. Trimming took 5 bases from V and 1 from J, leaving 9 bases between them. There are 15 residues in the CDR3. Germline assignment: CDR1 MNHNS and CDR2 SASEGT. In nucleotides, the CDR3 is TGTGCCAGCAGTATTACAGGATCTGGGGCCAACGTCCTGACTTTC. Its translation is CASSITGSGANVLTF.

The chain joins TRBV11-2 to TRBJ1-5, with D possibly matching TRBD1 (5 bases). The germline gives CDR1 SGHAT, CDR2 FQNNGV. Trimming cost V 3 bases and J 4 bases, with 10 bases left between them. CDR3 length equals 14 residues. Here the CDR3 DNA reads TGTGCCAGCAGCTTCGGGGCAGTTAATCAGCCCCAGCATTTT. Translating gives CASSFGAVNQPQHF.

The chain employs TRBV11-3 and TRBJ2-5; D possibly corresponds to TRBD1 (6 bases). The DNA end is more similar to TRBJ2-7, so the J call may be wrong. Germline CDR1 reads SGHNT; CDR2 reads YENEEA. This CDR3 region has 15 residues. The CDR3 here is CASSLGAGVSYEQYF. CDR3 DNA: TGTGCCAGCAGCTTAGGGGCAGGGGTCTCCTACGAGCAGTACTTC.

The chain has TRBV9 and TRBJ2-1; 7 nucleotides line up with TRBD1. The germline V gene encodes CDR1 SGDLS and CDR2 YYNGEE. This CDR3 is built from 14 residues. J lost 3 bases, V lost 3 bases, and 3 bases had no gene match. The CDR3 here is CASSGPGGYNEQFF. CDR3 DNA: TGTGCCAGCAGCGGTCCAGGGGGCTACAATGAGCAGTTCTTC.

The rearrangement uses TRBV2 and TRBJ2-3, with 12 bases fitting TRBD2. The germline V gene has CDR1 SNHLY and CDR2 FYNNEI. After removal of 4 bases from V and 5 bases from J, the junction contained 7 bases not matched to a gene. This CDR3 is 16 amino acids long. The CDR3 is CASSGTLAGGEDTQYF. The DNA of the CDR3 is TGTGCCAGCAGTGGAACACTAGCGGGAGGTGAAGATACGCAGTATTTT.

The CDR3 region is CATSRDVGQGAGYTF. In nucleotides, the CDR3 is TGTGCCACCAGCAGAGATGTGGGACAGGGGGCTGGCTACACCTTC. V and J are TRBV15 and TRBJ1-2; the match to TRBD1 covers 12 bases. The germline CDR1 and CDR2 sequences are LNHNV and YYDKDF (reference sequence). The ends lost 0 bases at V and 7 bases at J; junction bases unmatched: 3. The CDR3 consists of 15 residues.

This chain connects TRBV13 to TRBJ2-7; possible D gene TRBD2, 5 bases. In germline, CDR1 is PRHDT, CDR2 FYEKMQ (reference sequence). The CDR3 runs to 14 residues. V was shortened by 4 bases and J by 0 bases, with 10 bases between the two germline ends. The CDR3 protein is CASSSGLLSYEQYF. The DNA of the CDR3 is TGTGCCAGCAGCTCCGGACTCCTCTCCTACGAGCAGTACTTC.

The CDR3 bases are TGTGCCAGTAGTATCCGGGATAGGGGTTCACCCCTCCACTTT. It encodes CASSIRDRGSPLHF. V is TRBV19 and J is TRBJ1-6, with D possibly matching TRBD1 (5 bases). There are 14 residues in the CDR3. The V gene lost 3 bases and the J gene lost 9 bases, with 12 bases spanning the gap. Germline V gene data show CDR1 as LNHDA and CDR2 as SQIVND (reference sequence).

This chain links TRBV11-2 with TRBJ2-1; D remains ambiguous. CDR3 length: 13 amino acids. Trimming removed 5 bases from V and 3 bases from J, with 8 bases in between. Germline CDR1 SGHAT, CDR2 FQNNGV. The CDR3 loop is CASSPLGYNEQFF. The CDR3 coding sequence is TGTGCCAGCAGCCCCCTCGGCTACAATGAGCAGTTCTTC.

The chain links TRBV27 to TRBJ2-7, with D possibly matching TRBD1 (5 bases). From germline, CDR1 is MNHEY and CDR2 SMNVEV (reference sequence). The CDR3 has 14 amino acids. V dropped 0 bases and J dropped 3 bases, with 9 bases sitting between them. CDR3 in DNA: TGTGCCAGCAGTTTATCCCCAGGGCTCTACGAGCAGTACTTC. It translates to CASSLSPGLYEQYF.

The V and J genes are TRBV6-5 and TRBJ1-2; D might be TRBD1 (6 bases). CDR1 is MNHEY, CDR2 SVGAGI, per germline. This CDR3 region has 14 residues. With 6 bases removed from V and 6 bases from J, the gap between germline ends came to 17 bases. CDR3 sequence reads: CASSPEGGANGYTF. CDR3 in DNA: TGTGCCAGCAGCCCCGAGGGGGGCGCAAATGGCTACACCTTC.

The V call is TRBV4-1, the J call TRBJ2-7, with D perhaps TRBD2 (5 bases). The CDR3 sequence is 15 residues long. Trimming left V 0 bases short and J 3 bases short, with 12 bases between. Germline values: CDR1 MGHRA, CDR2 YSYEKL. CDR3: CASSQDSRGVYEQYF. The CDR3 DNA is TGCGCCAGCAGCCAAGATAGTCGGGGAGTCTACGAGCAGTACTTC.

This sequence joins TRBV9 and TRBJ2-7; D is uncertain. Germline loops: CDR1 SGDLS, CDR2 YYNGEE. The CDR3 contains 12 residues. V lost 7 bases to trimming and J lost 2 bases, with 10 bases between them. In DNA form, the CDR3 reads TGTGCCAGCGGCTCTAAGACCTACGAGCAGTACTTC. It yields the protein CASGSKTYEQYF. The variable domain in full, completed from reference TRBV9 and TRBJ2-7, reads DSGVTQTPKHLITATGQRVTLRCSPRSGDLSVYWYQQSLDQGLQFLIQYYNGEERAKGNILERFSAQQFPDLHSELNLSSLELGDSALYFCASGSKTYEQYFGPGTRLTVT.

In this sample, this clone turned up once. This sequence joins TRBV6-5 and TRBJ1-1; D may be TRBD1 (6 bases). The germline V and J ends were trimmed by 4 bases and 1 base, with 7 bases remaining between them. Germline V CDR1 and CDR2: MNHEY, SVGAGI. The CDR3 covers 13 residues. The CDR3 here is CASSLQGNTEAFF. The CDR3 nucleotides are TGTGCCAGCAGTTTACAGGGGAACACTGAAGCTTTCTTT.

This clone occurred once. V is TRBV19 and J is TRBJ2-7; D gene unclear. The CDR3 sequence is 13 residues long. CDR1 is LNHDA and CDR2 is SQIVND in the germline V gene (reference sequence). V dropped 3 bases and J dropped 4 bases, with 10 bases sitting between them. The CDR3 nucleotides read TGTGCCAGTAGTATTGGGCCTGGGTACGAGCAGTACTTC. Protein sequence: CASSIGPGYEQYF.

The rearrangement uses TRBV27 and TRBJ2-7; possible D gene TRBD1, 6 bases. Trimming left V 3 bases short and J 6 bases short, with 15 bases between. Germline V gives CDR1 MNHEY, CDR2 SMNVEV (reference sequence). The CDR3 is 14 residues long. As DNA, the CDR3 is TGTGCCAGCAGTTTTAAGGTCAGGGGAATCGAGCAGTACTTC. Translating it yields CASSFKVRGIEQYF.

With regard to this clone: One base separates it from a far larger clone, so it is likely a read error. The V call is TRBV25-1, the J call TRBJ2-7; 11 positions agree with TRBD1. V shed 2 bases, J shed 3 bases, and the junction held 3 bases outside the gene matches. Germline V lookup: CDR1 MGHDK, CDR2 SYGVNS. CDR3 length: 15 residues. DNA for the CDR3: TGTGCCAGCAGTGAACCCGGGACAGGGGGCTACGAGCAGTACTTC. Its translation: CASSEPGTGGYEQYF.

V usage is TRBV5-1 and J usage is TRBJ2-5; D is possibly TRBD2 (6 bases). The CDR3 extends over 16 amino acids. Trimming removed 0 bases at V and 5 bases at J, with 17 bases between. Germline V gene lookup returns CDR1 SGHRS and CDR2 YFSETQ. In nucleotides, the CDR3 is TGCGCCAGCAGCTTGGGAACTAGCTTGGTCGGTGAGACCCAGTACTTC. Translation gives CASSLGTSLVGETQYF.

The V gene is TRBV5-5, the J gene TRBJ1-1; weak D call: TRBD1 (6 bases). This CDR3 comprises 16 residues. V dropped 4 bases and J dropped 8 bases, with 24 bases sitting between them. Germline CDR1 SGHKS, CDR2 YYEKEE (reference sequence). In DNA, the CDR3 is TGTGCCAGCAGCAGCGAGAGGACAGTAATTACAGGGGAAGCTTTCTTT. Translation: CASSSERTVITGEAFF.

The chain joins TRBV18 to TRBJ2-1, with TRBD2 identical over 7 bases. With V trimmed by 2 bases and J by 6 bases, 7 bases remained unmatched. The length of the CDR3 is 15 residues. The V gene's germline CDR1 is KGHSH and CDR2 LQKENI. The CDR3 nucleotides are TGTGCCAGCTCACCAGGGAGGGAAGGCGGCAATGAGCAGTTCTTC. Protein sequence: CASSPGREGGNEQFF.

This chain connects TRBV15 to TRBJ2-1, with D hard to call. The CDR3 contains 17 residues. V shed 3 bases and J shed 6 bases, with 21 bases lying between them. Germline assignment: CDR1 LNHNV and CDR2 YYDKDF (reference sequence). This chain's CDR3 is CATSSPVPYPGPNEQFF. DNA for the CDR3: TGTGCCACCAGCAGCCCGGTTCCGTATCCCGGACCCAATGAGCAGTTCTTC.

This chain connects TRBV25-1 to TRBJ2-3, with a possible D match to TRBD2 (6 bases). V gave up 1 base and J gave up 2 bases, with 13 bases separating them. The germline V gene has CDR1 MGHDK and CDR2 SYGVNS. The CDR3 covers 16 residues. The CDR3 is CASSEWVSGITDTQYF. Written as DNA, the CDR3 is TGTGCCAGCAGTGAATGGGTTAGCGGAATCACAGATACGCAGTATTTT.